These T cell receptor beta chains were read from a single sample in a study of T cell responses to AZD1222 COVID-19 vaccine. The table came from immunoSEQ multiplex PCR; TCRdb's copy has only in-frame clones and leaves some out. The sample has approximately 130,000 clones; roughly 90% are singletons. Source: peripheral blood, taken 28 days after the second AZD1222 dose. The receptors originated from an adult who received the AZD1222 COVID-19 vaccine. CDR3s include the opening cysteine and the closing phenylalanine or tryptophan. A D gene is named only where the DNA matches it firmly. Not all rows give a size; the values are once, few, many and, for expanded clones, a class.

d_gene	v_gene	j_gene	abundance	CDR3aa	CDR3nt
-	TRBV5-6	TRBJ2-7	-	CASSLGQGRYEQYF	TGTGCCAGCAGCTTGGGGCAGGGGAGGTACGAGCAGTACTTC
-	TRBV2	TRBJ1-2	-	CASGSRNYGYTF	TGTGCCAGCGGGAGTAGAAACTATGGCTACACCTTC
-	TRBV11-2	TRBJ2-7	-	CASSLSRASYEQYF	TGTGCCAGCAGCTTATCAAGGGCAAGCTACGAGCAGTACTTC
-	TRBV28	TRBJ2-5	-	CATRDSSYQETQYF	TGTGCCACCCGGGACTCCTCGTACCAAGAGACCCAGTACTTC
-	TRBV5-8	TRBJ1-5	-	CASSDRTGDSNQPQHF	TGTGCCAGCAGCGACAGGACGGGTGATAGCAATCAGCCCCAGCATTTT
-	TRBV28	TRBJ1-5	-	CASTSTTGVTGVRNQPQHF	TGTGCCAGCACCTCCACTACGGGGGTAACAGGAGTACGCAATCAGCCCCAGCATTTT
-	TRBV5-1	TRBJ2-1	-	CASSAQGRGYNEQFF	TGCGCCAGCAGCGCGCAGGGTAGGGGCTACAATGAGCAGTTCTTC
TRBD1	TRBV7-9	TRBJ1-1	-	CASSTGQGRGTEAFF	TGTGCCAGCAGCACCGGACAGGGACGGGGCACTGAAGCTTTCTTT
-	TRBV28	TRBJ2-7	-	CASSLARDVSYEQYF	TGTGCCAGCAGTTTGGCGCGGGATGTCTCCTACGAGCAGTACTTC
-	TRBV18	TRBJ1-2	-	CASSPSLTGGLDYGYTF	TGTGCCAGCTCACCCTCCCTCACCGGGGGGCTCGACTATGGCTACACCTTC
-	TRBV4-3	TRBJ2-2	-	CASSQARTAGTGELFF	TGCGCCAGCAGCCAAGCGCGGACAGCTGGCACCGGGGAGCTGTTTTTT
TRBD1	TRBV7-9	TRBJ1-1	-	CASSTLQGATEAFF	TGTGCCAGCAGCACACTACAGGGGGCCACTGAAGCTTTCTTT
-	TRBV2	TRBJ2-3	-	CASSVEARDTQYF	TGTGCCAGCAGTGTGGAAGCCCGAGATACGCAGTATTTT
-	TRBV14	TRBJ2-1	-	CASSRLGQGTYNEQFF	TGTGCCAGCAGCCGACTGGGGCAGGGGACTTACAATGAGCAGTTCTTC
-	TRBV5-4	TRBJ1-4	-	CASSPGSKTGEKLFF	TGTGCCAGCTCCCCGGGATCAAAAACGGGTGAAAAACTGTTTTTT
-	TRBV5-1	TRBJ1-1	-	CASSLSGGLNTEAFF	TGCGCCAGCAGCTTGTCCGGGGGGCTGAACACTGAAGCTTTCTTT
TRBD1	TRBV4-2	TRBJ1-1	-	CASSPRTGGTGNTEAFF	TGTGCCAGCAGCCCCCGGACAGGGGGCACCGGGAACACTGAAGCTTTCTTT
-	TRBV6-4	TRBJ1-1	-	CASSEQGGTEAFF	TGTGCCAGCAGTGAACAGGGAGGGACTGAAGCTTTCTTT
-	TRBV6-6	TRBJ2-3	-	CASSSQGDTQYF	TGTGCCAGCAGTTCCCAAGGAGATACGCAGTATTTT
-	TRBV11-2	TRBJ1-5	-	CASSLGTTSRDQPQHF	TGTGCCAGCAGCCTAGGGACAACCTCAAGGGATCAGCCCCAGCATTTT
-	TRBV27	TRBJ2-1	-	CASSPTRHHSEQFF	TGTGCCAGCAGTCCAACCCGACACCATAGTGAGCAGTTCTTC
TRBD1	TRBV10-2	TRBJ1-1	-	CASSEPYRTGTGGTEAFF	TGCGCCAGCAGTGAGCCTTACCGCACCGGGACAGGGGGCACTGAAGCTTTCTTT
-	TRBV5-5	TRBJ2-5	-	CASSLDPGKEETQYF	TGTGCCAGCAGCTTGGACCCAGGGAAAGAGGAGACCCAGTACTTC
-	TRBV5-6	TRBJ1-4	once	CASSSIIVSDEKLFF	TGTGCCAGCAGCTCGATTATCGTTTCTGACGAAAAACTGTTTTTT
TRBD1	TRBV12-5	TRBJ1-2	-	CASGISGGGGYTF	TGTGCTAGTGGAATCTCAGGGGGCGGAGGCTACACCTTC
-	TRBV7-9	TRBJ2-1	-	CASSLVEGTFGQFF	TGTGCCAGCAGCTTAGTAGAGGGGACCTTTGGGCAGTTCTTC
TRBD1	TRBV11-2	TRBJ2-7	-	CASSLAPQGAIYEQYF	TGTGCCAGCAGCTTAGCGCCTCAGGGGGCTATATACGAGCAGTACTTC
TRBD2	TRBV3-1/TRBV3-2	TRBJ2-7	-	CASNQGLAGAEQYF	TGTGCCAGCAACCAGGGACTAGCGGGAGCCGAGCAGTACTTC
TRBD1	TRBV4-3	TRBJ2-5	-	CASSQESGGDRGLRETQYF	TGCGCCAGCAGCCAAGAGTCTGGAGGGGACAGGGGGCTAAGGGAGACCCAGTACTTC
-	TRBV28	TRBJ1-1	once	CASSLGGRGTEAFF	TGTGCCAGCAGTTTAGGGGGGAGAGGCACTGAAGCTTTCTTT
-	TRBV5-6	TRBJ2-7	-	CASFEGPTGHLSYEQYF	TGTGCCAGCTTTGAAGGCCCAACGGGACACCTCTCCTACGAGCAGTACTTC
-	TRBV6-1	TRBJ1-2	-	CASSELNNYGYTF	TGTGCCAGCAGTGAGCTAAATAACTATGGCTACACCTTC
-	TRBV10-1	TRBJ2-1	-	CASSLALGSYNEQFF	TGCGCCAGCAGTTTAGCCCTTGGATCCTACAATGAGCAGTTCTTC
-	TRBV9	TRBJ2-5	-	CASSVSGLETQYF	TGTGCCAGCAGCGTCTCCGGGTTGGAGACCCAGTACTTC
-	TRBV7-3	TRBJ1-6	once	CASSSGESLSPLHF	TGTGCCAGCAGCTCCGGGGAGTCGCTGTCACCCCTCCACTTT
-	TRBV9	TRBJ2-7	-	CASGPGTALGEQYF	TGTGCCAGCGGCCCTGGGACGGCTCTCGGCGAGCAGTACTTC
-	TRBV4-2	TRBJ2-2	-	CASSLFEGRATDGELFF	TGTGCCAGCAGCCTCTTTGAAGGCAGGGCTACGGACGGGGAGCTGTTTTTT
-	TRBV5-5	TRBJ2-5	-	CASSLGTWETQYF	TGTGCCAGCAGCTTAGGGACGTGGGAGACCCAGTACTTC
-	TRBV5-1	TRBJ2-2	-	CASSGSGPGELFF	TGCGCCAGCAGCGGATCAGGGCCCGGGGAGCTGTTTTTT
TRBD2	TRBV5-1	TRBJ2-7	once	CASSLGLAGEQYF	TGCGCCAGCAGCCTGGGACTAGCGGGGGAGCAGTACTTC
-	TRBV27	TRBJ1-5	-	CASSLKGGSRPQHF	TGTGCCAGCAGTTTAAAAGGGGGGTCTCGGCCCCAGCATTTT
TRBD1	TRBV24-1	TRBJ1-1	-	CATSDPRTGGTEAFF	TGTGCCACCAGTGACCCCCGGACAGGGGGCACTGAAGCTTTCTTT
-	TRBV5-1	TRBJ2-1	-	CASSLDSSYNEQFF	TGCGCCAGCAGCTTGGACAGCTCCTACAATGAGCAGTTCTTC
-	TRBV12-3/TRBV12-4	TRBJ2-7	-	CASSYDSPEQYF	TGTGCCAGCAGCTATGACAGTCCCGAGCAGTACTTC
-	TRBV11-3	TRBJ2-7	-	CASSYRDVGTYEQYF	TGTGCCAGCAGCTACCGGGACGTAGGCACCTACGAGCAGTACTTC
-	TRBV5-4	TRBJ2-3	-	CASSLGDPHLIDTQYF	TGTGCCAGCAGCTTGGGGGACCCCCATTTGATAGATACGCAGTATTTT
-	TRBV7-2	TRBJ2-7	-	CASRSALPGSYEQYF	TGTGCCAGCAGAAGTGCCTTGCCCGGCTCCTACGAGCAGTACTTC
TRBD2	TRBV3-1/TRBV3-2	TRBJ2-7	-	CASSPVLSSGRAQEQYF	TGTGCCAGCAGCCCGGTCCTTTCGAGCGGGAGGGCACAAGAGCAGTACTTC
-	TRBV6-2/TRBV6-3	TRBJ2-7	-	CASSWGRYEQYF	TGTGCCAGCAGCTGGGGGCGCTACGAGCAGTACTTC
TRBD1	TRBV4-3	TRBJ1-2	-	CASSQEGTGGAYGYTF	TGCGCCAGCAGCCAAGAAGGGACAGGGGGCGCCTATGGCTACACCTTC
TRBD2	TRBV10-2	TRBJ2-2	-	CASSELSGGGTGELFF	TGCGCCAGCAGTGAGCTGAGCGGGGGCGGCACCGGGGAGCTGTTTTTT
TRBD1	TRBV5-1	TRBJ2-7	-	CASSIGTGGTLSVYEQYF	TGCGCCAGCAGCATCGGGACAGGGGGGACCCTGTCCGTCTACGAGCAGTACTTC
-	TRBV28	TRBJ2-1	-	CASSLVPYNEQFF	TGTGCCAGCAGTTTGGTCCCCTACAATGAGCAGTTCTTC
-	TRBV11-3	TRBJ1-1	-	CASSLSGDTTEAFF	TGTGCCAGCAGCTTATCGGGGGATACCACTGAAGCTTTCTTT
TRBD1	TRBV19	TRBJ2-3	once	CASSNTQGADTQYF	TGTGCCAGTAGTAATACACAGGGGGCGGATACGCAGTATTTT
-	TRBV7-2	TRBJ1-5	many	CASSPAGVNQPQHF	TGTGCCAGCAGCCCAGCCGGAGTTAATCAGCCCCAGCATTTT
TRBD2	TRBV28	TRBJ2-5	few	CASSSIWGLAGQETQYF	TGTGCCAGCAGTTCGATATGGGGGCTAGCGGGACAGGAGACCCAGTACTTC
TRBD1	TRBV2	TRBJ1-6	-	CASSETDRANSPLHF	TGTGCCAGCAGTGAAACGGACAGGGCCAATTCACCCCTCCACTTT
-	TRBV2	TRBJ1-3	-	CASSLSGAGNTIYF	TGTGCCAGCAGCCTCTCGGGGGCGGGAAACACCATATATTTT